The 6 T cell receptor beta chains below were found in one sample sequenced in a study of T cells in Graves' hyperthyroidism and ophthalmopathy. Amplification yielded TCR beta CDR3 regions, with RNA transcripts as the source. First-round RT-PCR targeting the TCR CDR3 was performed with the HTBI primer set. MiXCR was run by TCRdb on the multiplex PCR reads, yielding one entry per CDR3 protein. The sample has 550,000 to 700,000 distinct CDR3 sequences; around 42% are singletons. Sequencing was performed on peripheral blood or thyroid tissue (not recorded which). The receptors shown here come from an adult woman with Graves' disease, either hyperthyroidism or ophthalmopathy (not recorded which).

This clonotype has ten or more counts. CDR3 loop: CASSNPRSISYEQYF. The CDR3 coding sequence is TGCGCCAGCAGCAACCCGAGAAGCATCTCCTACGAGCAGTACTTC. The chain is built from TRBV4-1 and TRBJ2-7; D call uncertain. The CDR3 runs 15 residues. V was pared by 5 bases and J by 0 bases, with 14 bases between. Germline-derived CDR1 and CDR2 are MGHRA and YSYEKL.

This clonotype was recorded many times. The chain links TRBV25-1 to TRBJ2-5; D is undetermined. CDR3 length equals 15 residues. Trimming pared 3 bases from V and 7 bases from J, leaving 18 bases between. Germline values: CDR1 MGHDK, CDR2 SYGVNS. CDR3 sequence reads: CASSDLGPFTGTQYF. The CDR3 DNA reads as TGTGCCAGCAGTGACCTTGGACCATTTACCGGGACCCAGTACTTC.

This clonotype was seen ten or more times. The CDR3 is CASSAIWQGVYGYTF. CDR3 nucleotides: TGTGCCAGCAGTGCAATCTGGCAGGGGGTCTATGGCTACACCTTC. The V and J genes are TRBV25-1 and TRBJ1-2, with 7 bases identical to TRBD1. V shed 4 bases and J 4 bases; nucleotides not matched to a gene: 9. Per germline, CDR1 MGHDK and CDR2 SYGVNS. This CDR3 region has 15 residues.

This chain links TRBV29-1 with TRBJ1-1, with D perhaps matching TRBD1 (6 bases). The V gene lost 0 bases and the J gene lost 10 bases, with 12 bases spanning the gap. CDR1 is SQVTM and CDR2 is ANQGSEA in the germline V gene. The CDR3 contains 12 residues. CDR3 residues: CSVEDPGDGAFF. The DNA for the CDR3 is TGCAGCGTTGAAGACCCAGGGGATGGAGCTTTCTTT.

The chain employs TRBV10-3 and TRBJ1-1; 7 nucleotides align to TRBD1. The CDR3 runs to 14 residues. The trim removed 2 bases at V and 4 bases at J, leaving 4 bases unmatched. Germline CDR1 reads ENHRY; CDR2 reads SYGVKD. The CDR3 bases are TGTGCCATCAGTGAGAAGGGGGCGGCCACTGAAGCTTTCTTT. Its protein is CAISEKGAATEAFF.

In this sample, this clonotype turned up many times. This rearrangement joins TRBV6-1 to TRBJ2-7, with D unresolved. Trimming stripped 1 base from V and 2 bases from J, with 6 bases between. The germline gives CDR1 MNHNS, CDR2 SASEGT. The CDR3 is 13 amino acids. The DNA for the CDR3 is TGTGCCAGCAGTGAAGACAGACCCTACGAGCAGTACTTC. It codes for CASSEDRPYEQYF.